The T cell receptor beta chain under discussion was sequenced for a study of cytomegalovirus exposure and HLA in healthy donors. The CDR3 has 12 residues. V was cut by 4 bases and J by 1 base, with 7 bases left in between. Germline CDR1 is SQVTM and CDR2 is ANQGSEA. In the PCR, 60 Vbeta and 13 Jbeta primers were used. Using immunoSEQ multiplex PCR, the repertoire was profiled, and TCRdb retains in-frame clones only, with some absent. Of 95,000 to 150,000 clones detected, over 75% appear once; the ten largest clones hold 3.7%. This TCR came from a human donor in good health. J is TRBJ1-1 and V is TRBV29-1; D uncertain. The specimen sequenced was PBMCs. DNA for the CDR3: TGCAGCGTTGGACACGCGAACACTGAAGCTTTCTTT. Translation gives CSVGHANTEAFF.